These T cell receptor beta chains were read from a single sample in a study of shared clonotypes between healthy human individuals. The table came from immunoSEQ multiplex PCR; TCRdb's copy has only in-frame clones and leaves some out. Of around 2.5 million clones in the sample, approximately 93% were seen once. The sequenced sample consisted of naive CD4+ T cells from PBMCs. The receptors were sampled from a young man in good health. Some clones in this sample may be carry-over from other donors' samples. Both conserved end residues are part of each CDR3. A D gene is named only where the DNA matches it firmly. A clone size is listed for some rows: how often the clone was seen (once, few, many), or a class if it is expanded.

v_gene	abundance	d_gene	j_gene	CDR3aa	CDR3nt
TRBV4-1	NA	NA	TRBJ1-4	CASSTHGTPGEKLFF	TGCGCCAGCAGCACTCACGGGACTCCGGGGGAAAAACTGTTTTTT
TRBV7-3	NA	NA	TRBJ2-1	CASSPATQGPGYNEQFF	TGTGCCAGCAGCCCAGCCACGCAGGGACCGGGCTACAATGAGCAGTTCTTC
TRBV28	NA	NA	TRBJ1-1	CASSFIRDANTEAFF	TGTGCCAGCAGTTTTATACGGGACGCAAACACTGAAGCTTTCTTT
TRBV7-9	NA	TRBD1	TRBJ2-7	CASSWSGGYEQYF	TGTGCCAGCAGCTGGTCAGGGGGCTACGAGCAGTACTTC
TRBV7-3	NA	TRBD1	TRBJ2-5	CASSFRQGPGSQYF	TGTGCCAGCAGCTTCCGACAGGGTCCTGGGTCCCAGTACTTC
TRBV5-1	NA	NA	TRBJ2-1	CASSLTTGVGSVQQFF	TGCGCCAGCAGCTTGACTACTGGGGTGGGATCCGTTCAGCAGTTCTTC
TRBV25-1	NA	NA	TRBJ1-1	CASYLATEAFF	TGTGCCAGCTATTTAGCCACTGAAGCTTTCTTT
TRBV4-3	NA	TRBD1	TRBJ1-6	CASSQDGGTANSPLHF	TGCGCCAGCAGCCAAGATGGGGGGACAGCTAATTCACCCCTCCACTTT
TRBV5-1	once	TRBD2	TRBJ2-5	CASSLRTSGIQETQYF	TGCGCCAGCAGCCTCCGGACTAGCGGGATACAAGAGACCCAGTACTTC
TRBV19	NA	NA	TRBJ1-5	CASSIIWDKHQPQHF	TGTGCCAGTAGTATTATATGGGACAAACATCAGCCCCAGCATTTT
TRBV28	NA	NA	TRBJ1-2	CASSLPSGAGGGYTF	TGTGCCAGCAGTTTACCGTCAGGGGCGGGTGGTGGCTACACCTTC
TRBV15	NA	TRBD1	TRBJ2-5	CATSRGQGLGAETQYF	TGTGCCACCAGCAGAGGACAGGGCCTGGGGGCAGAGACCCAGTACTTC
TRBV18	NA	NA	TRBJ2-7	CASSPPLGTYEQYF	TGTGCCAGCTCACCACCTCTAGGTACCTACGAGCAGTACTTC
TRBV5-1	NA	NA	TRBJ1-5	CASSLGWEGNQPQHF	TGCGCCAGCAGCTTGGGGTGGGAGGGCAATCAGCCCCAGCATTTT
TRBV28	NA	NA	TRBJ1-2	CASMSPKPVGYTF	TGTGCCAGCATGTCCCCTAAACCCGTTGGCTACACCTTC
TRBV5-1	NA	TRBD2	TRBJ2-5	CASSLGLAGEVETQYF	TGCGCCAGCAGCTTGGGACTAGCGGGAGAGGTAGAGACCCAGTACTTC
TRBV19	NA	NA	TRBJ2-3	CASSSHGGSTDTQYF	TGTGCCAGTAGTAGTCATGGCGGAAGCACAGATACGCAGTATTTT
TRBV7-2	NA	TRBD2	TRBJ2-5	CASSLATGLAEETQYF	TGTGCCAGCAGCTTAGCCACTGGACTAGCGGAAGAGACCCAGTACTTC
TRBV11-3	NA	NA	TRBJ2-1	CASSLGPNNNEQFF	TGTGCCAGCAGCTTAGGGCCCAATAACAATGAGCAGTTCTTC
TRBV9	NA	NA	TRBJ1-2	CASSAQIDRSYGYTF	TGTGCCAGCAGCGCTCAAATCGACAGGAGCTATGGCTACACCTTC
TRBV2	NA	NA	TRBJ2-3	CASSIGTDTQYF	TGTGCCAGCAGTATTGGGACAGATACGCAGTATTTT
TRBV21-1	once	NA	TRBJ1-4	CASFSRAWEKLFF	TGTGCCAGCTTCTCCAGGGCTTGGGAAAAACTGTTTTTT
TRBV9	NA	NA	TRBJ1-1	CASSLLPNTEAFF	TGTGCCAGCAGCTTATTACCGAACACTGAAGCTTTCTTT
TRBV5-1	NA	TRBD1	TRBJ2-7	CASSPGTGAPEQYF	TGCGCCAGCAGCCCCGGGACAGGGGCTCCCGAGCAGTACTTC
TRBV5-1	NA	NA	TRBJ2-7	CASSLEHPRYEQYF	TGCGCCAGCAGCTTGGAACACCCTCGCTACGAGCAGTACTTC
TRBV5-1	NA	NA	TRBJ2-1	CASSPTRRNSYNEQFF	TGCGCCAGCAGCCCTACCAGGAGAAACTCCTACAATGAGCAGTTCTTC
TRBV6-5	NA	NA	TRBJ1-1	CASKGAEGVFSEAFF	TGTGCCAGCAAGGGTGCAGAGGGCGTTTTTTCTGAAGCTTTCTTT
TRBV2	NA	TRBD1	TRBJ1-6	CASKVRGHDSPLHF	TGTGCCAGCAAGGTCAGGGGGCACGATTCACCCCTCCACTTT
TRBV28	NA	NA	TRBJ1-1	CGSVGVNTEAFF	TGTGGGTCCGTGGGGGTGAACACTGAAGCTTTCTTT
TRBV5-1	NA	NA	TRBJ2-7	CASSPPRGAVVDEQYF	TGCGCCAGCAGCCCACCCCGTGGGGCAGTCGTGGACGAGCAGTACTTC
TRBV9	NA	NA	TRBJ2-1	CASSLTTGSYNEQFF	TGTGCCAGCAGTTTGACTACTGGCTCCTACAATGAGCAGTTCTTC
TRBV7-5	NA	NA	TRBJ2-7	CARRGFQYF	TGTGCCAGGAGGGGGTTTCAGTACTTC
TRBV6-1	NA	TRBD1	TRBJ2-2	CASRTGTGIGGELFF	TGTGCCAGCAGAACCGGGACAGGGATCGGCGGGGAGCTGTTTTTT
TRBV5-1	NA	NA	TRBJ1-1	CASSLGNADNTEAFF	TGCGCCAGCAGCTTGGGAAACGCAGATAACACTGAAGCTTTCTTT
TRBV27	NA	TRBD1	TRBJ2-1	CASSLIPGGAYNEQFF	TGTGCCAGCAGTTTAATCCCAGGGGGTGCCTACAATGAGCAGTTCTTC
TRBV19	NA	NA	TRBJ1-5	CASTPAAPTKPQHF	TGTGCCAGTACCCCAGCCGCCCCTACTAAGCCCCAGCATTTT
TRBV4-1	NA	NA	TRBJ2-2	CASSQSQDTGELFF	TGCGCCAGCAGCCAGTCTCAAGACACCGGGGAGCTGTTTTTT
TRBV5-4	NA	TRBD1	TRBJ2-5	CASSGPGTAKETQYF	TGTGCCAGCAGCGGCCCCGGGACAGCGAAAGAGACCCAGTACTTC
TRBV27	NA	TRBD1	TRBJ1-5	CASSPIQGAINQPQHF	TGTGCCAGCAGTCCGATACAGGGGGCCATCAATCAGCCCCAGCATTTT
TRBV19	NA	NA	TRBJ2-1	CASSRIEGQLEQFF	TGTGCCAGTAGTAGGATAGAGGGGCAGCTTGAGCAGTTCTTC
TRBV19	NA	NA	TRBJ2-7	CASSIQRGGQGYEQYF	TGTGCCAGTAGTATCCAGCGCGGCGGGCAGGGGTACGAGCAGTACTTC